This record looks at one TCR beta chain sequence and its context. Its antigen is still unknown. The data were produced by immunoSEQ multiplex PCR, yet TCRdb's version contains in-frame clones alone and is incomplete. The sample holds 150,000 to 200,000 clones, around 92% seen once. V dropped 7 bases and J dropped 4; count of bases not matched to a gene: 5. The CDR3 covers 14 residues. The germline CDR1 and CDR2 sequences are MNHEY and SMNVEV (reference sequence). The data are from a study of T cell responses to AZD1222 COVID-19 vaccine. Study results and caveats: Baseline serostatus was positive in only 5 to 7 AZD1222 recipients. A rise in Spike-specific TCR breadth and depth followed two AZD1222 doses. With dominance at 160-218 and 743-854, vaccine-associated CD4 TCRs spanned spike.

Second-dose schedules of about 4 or about 12 weeks were combined. The starting material was peripheral blood, obtained 28 days after the second AZD1222 dose. The rearrangement uses TRBV27 and TRBJ2-3; 10 bases are shared with TRBD2. The clonotype was recovered from an adult who received the AZD1222 COVID-19 vaccine. CDR3 coding DNA: TGTGCCAGCATGAAGCGGGGGGGCCCAGATACGCAGTATTTT. Its protein product is CASMKRGGPDTQYF.